The T cell receptor beta chain described here comes from a study of blood T cell repertoires in COVID-19. The repertoire was sequenced with immunoSEQ multiplex PCR; TCRdb's copy has only in-frame clones and lacks some. The sample carries 250,000 to 300,000 clones, approximately 85% recorded once. The CDR3 runs to 14 residues. V lost 0 bases to trimming and J lost 9 bases, with 12 bases between them. Per germline, CDR1 MGHRA and CDR2 YSYEKL. This sequence was found in a man aged 50 to 59 with active or convalescent COVID-19. Material: peripheral blood. The rearrangement joins TRBV4-1 to TRBJ2-4, with D possibly matching TRBD2 (6 bases). The CDR3 is CASSQEPGTGIQYF. The CDR3 DNA follows: TGCGCCAGCAGCCAAGAGCCGGGGACTGGCATTCAGTACTTC.